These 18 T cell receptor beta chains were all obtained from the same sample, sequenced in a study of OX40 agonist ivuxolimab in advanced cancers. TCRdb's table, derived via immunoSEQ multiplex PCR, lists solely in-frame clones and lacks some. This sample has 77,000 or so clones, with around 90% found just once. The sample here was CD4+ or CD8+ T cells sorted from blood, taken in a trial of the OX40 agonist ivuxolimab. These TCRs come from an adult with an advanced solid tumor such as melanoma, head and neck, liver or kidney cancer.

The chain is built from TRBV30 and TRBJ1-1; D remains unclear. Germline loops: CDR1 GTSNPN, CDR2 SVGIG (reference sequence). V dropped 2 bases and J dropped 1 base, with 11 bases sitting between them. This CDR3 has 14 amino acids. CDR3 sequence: CAWSLIHGNTEAFF. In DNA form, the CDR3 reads TGTGCCTGGAGTTTGATCCATGGGAACACTGAAGCTTTCTTT.

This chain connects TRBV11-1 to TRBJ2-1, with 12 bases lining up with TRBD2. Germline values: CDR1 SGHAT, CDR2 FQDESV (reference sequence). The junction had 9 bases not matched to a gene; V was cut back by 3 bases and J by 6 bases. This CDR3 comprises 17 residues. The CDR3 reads CASSLASGGVLINEQFF. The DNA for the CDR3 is TGTGCCAGCAGCTTGGCTAGCGGGGGGGTTCTTATCAATGAGCAGTTCTTC.

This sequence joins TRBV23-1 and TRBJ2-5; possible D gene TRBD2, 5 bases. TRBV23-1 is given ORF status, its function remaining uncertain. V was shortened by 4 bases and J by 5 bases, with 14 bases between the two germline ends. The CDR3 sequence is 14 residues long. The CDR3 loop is CASSPPGDSETQYF. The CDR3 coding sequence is TGCGCCAGCAGTCCCCCCGGGGATTCGGAGACCCAGTACTTC.

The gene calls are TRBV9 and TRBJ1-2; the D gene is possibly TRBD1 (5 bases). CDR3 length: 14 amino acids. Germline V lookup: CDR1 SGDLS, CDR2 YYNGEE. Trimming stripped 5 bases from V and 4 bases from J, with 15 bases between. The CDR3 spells CASRGEGRSYGYTF. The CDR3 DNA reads TGTGCCAGCAGGGGGGAGGGACGGTCCTATGGCTACACCTTC.

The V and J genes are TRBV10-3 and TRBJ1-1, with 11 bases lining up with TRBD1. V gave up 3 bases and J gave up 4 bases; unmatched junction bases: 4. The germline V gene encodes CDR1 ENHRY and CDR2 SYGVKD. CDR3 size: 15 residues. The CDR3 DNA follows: TGTGCCATCAGTGAATGGGGGACAGGGGGCACTGAAGCTTTCTTT. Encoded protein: CAISEWGTGGTEAFF.

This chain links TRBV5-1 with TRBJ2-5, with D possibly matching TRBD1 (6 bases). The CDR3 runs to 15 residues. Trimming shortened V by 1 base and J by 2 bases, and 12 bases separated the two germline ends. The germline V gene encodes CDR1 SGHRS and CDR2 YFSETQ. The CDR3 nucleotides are TGCGCCAGCAGCTTGTACTCGGACAGTCAAGAGACCCAGTACTTC. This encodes CASSLYSDSQETQYF.

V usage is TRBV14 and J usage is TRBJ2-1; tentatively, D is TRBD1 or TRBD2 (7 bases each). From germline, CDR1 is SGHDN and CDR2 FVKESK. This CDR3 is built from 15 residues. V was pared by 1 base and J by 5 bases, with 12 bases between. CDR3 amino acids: CASSQGEGQNNEQFF. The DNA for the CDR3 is TGTGCCAGCAGCCAAGGGGAGGGACAGAACAATGAGCAGTTCTTC.

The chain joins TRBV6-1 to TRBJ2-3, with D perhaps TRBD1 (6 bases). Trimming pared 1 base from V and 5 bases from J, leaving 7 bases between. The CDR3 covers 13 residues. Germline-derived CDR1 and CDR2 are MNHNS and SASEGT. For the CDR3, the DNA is TGTGCCAGCAGTGAAGTAGGGGGAGATACGCAGTATTTT. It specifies CASSEVGGDTQYF.

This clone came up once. The chain's CDR3 is CSVLRVAGELFF. The CDR3 DNA sequence: TGCAGCGTTCTCAGGGTCGCCGGGGAGCTGTTTTTT. This chain joins TRBV29-1 and TRBJ2-2, with D perhaps TRBD1 (5 bases). The V end lost 5 bases, the J end lost 6 bases, and 10 bases lay between the germline ends. The CDR3 consists of 12 residues. Germline lookup yields CDR1 SQVTM and CDR2 ANQGSEA.

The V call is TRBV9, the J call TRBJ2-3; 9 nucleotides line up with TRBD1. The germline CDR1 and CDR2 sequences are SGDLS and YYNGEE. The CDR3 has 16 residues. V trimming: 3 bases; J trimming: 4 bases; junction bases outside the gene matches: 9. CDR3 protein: CASSATGTGFPDTQYF. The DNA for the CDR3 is TGTGCCAGCAGCGCAACCGGGACAGGGTTTCCAGATACGCAGTATTTT. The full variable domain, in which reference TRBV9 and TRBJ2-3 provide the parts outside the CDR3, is DSGVTQTPKHLITATGQRVTLRCSPRSGDLSVYWYQQSLDQGLQFLIQYYNGEERAKGNILERFSAQQFPDLHSELNLSSLELGDSALYFCASSATGTGFPDTQYFGPGTRLTVL.

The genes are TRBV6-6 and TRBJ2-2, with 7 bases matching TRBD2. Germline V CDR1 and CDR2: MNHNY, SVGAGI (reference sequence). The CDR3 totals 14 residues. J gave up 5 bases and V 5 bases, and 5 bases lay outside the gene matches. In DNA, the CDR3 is TGTGCCAGCAGTCAGAGTAGCGGGACCGGGGAGCTGTTTTTT. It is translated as CASSQSSGTGELFF.

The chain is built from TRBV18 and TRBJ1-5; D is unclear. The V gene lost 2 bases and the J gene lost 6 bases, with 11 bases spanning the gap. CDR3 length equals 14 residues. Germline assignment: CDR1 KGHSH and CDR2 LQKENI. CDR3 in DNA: TGTGCCAGCTCACCAGGCGAGGGAAGTCAGCCCCAGCATTTT. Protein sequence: CASSPGEGSQPQHF.

The CDR3 protein is CASRGTGWETQYF. The CDR3, as DNA: TGTGCCAGCCGAGGTACAGGGTGGGAGACCCAGTACTTC. This rearrangement joins TRBV2 to TRBJ2-5; tentatively, D is TRBD1 (6 bases). Germline V gene sequence: CDR1 SNHLY, CDR2 FYNNEI. V was pared by 8 bases and J by 5 bases, with 15 bases between. The CDR3 runs to 13 residues.

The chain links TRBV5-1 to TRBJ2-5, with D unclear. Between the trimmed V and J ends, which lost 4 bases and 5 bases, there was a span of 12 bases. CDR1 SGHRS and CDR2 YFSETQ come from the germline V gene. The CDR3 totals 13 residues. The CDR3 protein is CASSPQVGETQYF. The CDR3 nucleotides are TGCGCCAGCAGCCCGCAGGTCGGTGAGACCCAGTACTTC.

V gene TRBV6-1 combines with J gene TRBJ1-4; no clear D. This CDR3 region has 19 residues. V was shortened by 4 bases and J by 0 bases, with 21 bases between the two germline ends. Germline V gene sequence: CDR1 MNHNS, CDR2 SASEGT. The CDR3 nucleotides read TGTGCCAGCAGTGCATTATGGGTAGGACTTTCCACAACTAATGAAAAACTGTTTTTT. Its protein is CASSALWVGLSTTNEKLFF.

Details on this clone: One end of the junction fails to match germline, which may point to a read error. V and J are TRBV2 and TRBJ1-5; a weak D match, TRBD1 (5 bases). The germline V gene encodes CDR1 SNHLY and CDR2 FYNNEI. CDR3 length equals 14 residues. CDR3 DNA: TGTGCCGGCAGGGCCGACATTAGCAATCAGCCCCAGCATTTT. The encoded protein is CAGRADISNQPQHF.

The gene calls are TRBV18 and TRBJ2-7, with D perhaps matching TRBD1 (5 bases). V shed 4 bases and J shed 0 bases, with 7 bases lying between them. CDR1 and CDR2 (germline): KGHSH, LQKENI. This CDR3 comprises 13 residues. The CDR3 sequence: CASSLTDSYEQYF. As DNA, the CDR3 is TGTGCCAGCTCACTGACAGACTCCTACGAGCAGTACTTC.

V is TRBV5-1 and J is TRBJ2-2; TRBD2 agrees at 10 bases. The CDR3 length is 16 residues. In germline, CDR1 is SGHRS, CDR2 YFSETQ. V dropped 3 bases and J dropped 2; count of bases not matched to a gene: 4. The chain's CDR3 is CASSSGTSANTGELFF. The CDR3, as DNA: TGCGCCAGCAGCTCCGGGACTAGCGCTAACACCGGGGAGCTGTTTTTT. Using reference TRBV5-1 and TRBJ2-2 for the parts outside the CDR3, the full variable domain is KAGVTQTPRYLIKTRGQQVTLSCSPISGHRSVSWYQQTPGQGLQFLFEYFSETQRNKGNFPGRFSGRQFSNSRSEMNVSTLELGDSALYLCASSSGTSANTGELFFGEGSRLTVL.